The 18 T cell receptor beta chains presented below share a single source sample, sequenced in a study of cytomegalovirus exposure and HLA in healthy donors (dated by TCRdb to the late 2010s). Library method: the immunoSEQ multiplex PCR assay. The multiplex PCR relied on a mix of 60 forward primers for TCR Vbeta segments and 13 reverse primers for TCR Jbeta segments. TCRdb retrieved this table from immuneACCESS and kept in-frame rearrangements only. Not all clones are present; in checked studies, unresolved V genes account for under half, and no reason is known for the remainder. The sample profile shows about 160,000 clones; around 74% of them were found once. The ten top clones hold roughly 1.9% of the sample. The sequenced material came from PBMCs. Receptors were obtained from a female donor in good health and CMV-seronegative.

The rearrangement joins TRBV18 to TRBJ1-2; 10 bases map to TRBD1. With V trimmed by 2 bases and J by 4 bases, 1 base remained unmatched. The CDR3 has 14 amino acids. The germline V gene encodes CDR1 KGHSH and CDR2 LQKENI. The CDR3 DNA is TGTGCCAGCTCACCAAGGACAGGGGGCTATGGCTACACCTTC. Translating gives CASSPRTGGYGYTF.

This sequence joins TRBV6-6 and TRBJ1-4; weak D call: TRBD1 (5 bases). The V end was cut by 0 bases, the J end by 6 bases, with 14 bases between. CDR3 length: 16 amino acids. Germline V gene lookup returns CDR1 MNHNY and CDR2 SVGAGI (reference sequence). DNA of the CDR3: TGTGCCAGCAGTTACTCGTTCAGGGAGGGGCATGAAAAACTGTTTTTT. This codes for CASSYSFREGHEKLFF.

This sequence joins TRBV10-3 and TRBJ2-7; 10 bases fit TRBD2. V shed 0 bases, J shed 2 bases, and the junction held 4 bases outside the gene matches. CDR1 ENHRY and CDR2 SYGVKD come from the germline V gene. This CDR3 is 16 amino acids long. For the CDR3, the DNA is TGTGCCATCAGTGAGTCCCGAGCGGGAGGGGCCTACGAGCAGTACTTC. This sequence encodes CAISESRAGGAYEQYF.

The chain links TRBV7-9 to TRBJ2-7; D is unresolved. The CDR3 sequence is 11 residues long. V was pared by 4 bases and J by 7 bases, with 8 bases between. From germline, CDR1 is SEHNR and CDR2 FQNEAQ (reference sequence). CDR3 protein: CASSSPGEQYF. In DNA form, the CDR3 reads TGTGCCAGCAGCTCCCCGGGTGAGCAGTACTTC.

The chain carries TRBV2 and TRBJ2-7; perhaps TRBD1 as D (6 bases). The CDR3 extends over 12 amino acids. V gave up 3 bases and J gave up 12 bases, with 15 bases separating them. Germline loops: CDR1 SNHLY, CDR2 FYNNEI. CDR3 nucleotides: TGTGCCAGCAGTGAGAGTACAGGGACCCGGTACTTC. Translation gives CASSESTGTRYF.

The chain links TRBV2 to TRBJ1-6; D unresolved. Trimming removed 6 bases at V and 0 bases at J, with 9 bases between. CDR1 is SNHLY, CDR2 FYNNEI, per germline. The CDR3 consists of 15 residues. The CDR3 is CASRIASSYNSPLHF. The CDR3 bases are TGTGCCAGCAGGATAGCCAGCTCCTATAATTCACCCCTCCACTTT. The whole variable domain, remainder taken from reference TRBV2 and TRBJ1-6, is EPEVTQTPSHQVTQMGQEVILRCVPISNHLYFYWYRQILGQKVEFLVSFYNNEISEKSEIFDDQFSVERPDGSNFTLKIRSTKLEDSAMYFCASRIASSYNSPLHFGNGTRLTVT.

The chain joins TRBV4-1 to TRBJ1-2; the D gene is possibly TRBD1 (5 bases). Germline loops: CDR1 MGHRA, CDR2 YSYEKL. With 4 bases removed from V and 5 bases from J, the gap between germline ends came to 11 bases. The CDR3 is 13 amino acids. CDR3 sequence: CASSPPRGYGYTF. The DNA of the CDR3 is TGCGCCAGCAGCCCCCCAAGGGGTTATGGCTACACCTTC.

This chain connects TRBV12-5 to TRBJ1-6; 9 bases match TRBD1. V shed 4 bases, J shed 7 bases, and the junction held 5 bases outside the gene matches. The germline CDR1 and CDR2 sequences are LGHNT and FRNRAP. CDR3 length: 15 residues. This CDR3 reads CASGSGQGYNSPLHF. Here the CDR3 DNA reads TGTGCTAGTGGTTCAGGACAGGGGTACAATTCACCCCTCCACTTT.

The chain has TRBV19 and TRBJ2-3; 11 nucleotides match TRBD1. Germline V CDR1 and CDR2: LNHDA, SQIVND (reference sequence). The V segment lost 2 bases and the J segment 3 bases; nucleotides outside the gene matches: 4. This CDR3 comprises 16 residues. The CDR3 is CASSIPGTGGTDTQYF. As DNA, the CDR3 is TGTGCCAGTAGTATACCGGGGACAGGGGGAACAGATACGCAGTATTTT.

The chain has TRBV11-2 and TRBJ2-4; 11 nucleotides align to TRBD2. V shed 4 bases, J shed 4 bases, and the junction held 6 bases outside the gene matches. There are 16 residues in the CDR3. Germline V CDR1 and CDR2: SGHAT, FQNNGV. The CDR3 region is CASSSLAGASKNIQYF. The CDR3 DNA reads TGTGCCAGCAGCTCACTAGCGGGGGCGTCAAAAAACATTCAGTACTTC.

CDR3 nucleotides: TGTGCCAGCAGCTTACGGTGGACTAGCGGGAGCACAGATACGCAGTATTTT. This gives the protein CASSLRWTSGSTDTQYF. The chain links TRBV7-9 to TRBJ2-3; TRBD2 matches 11 bases. Per germline, CDR1 SEHNR and CDR2 FQNEAQ (reference sequence). This CDR3 has 17 residues. V dropped 2 bases and J dropped 0; count of bases not matched to a gene: 4.

This chain joins TRBV13 and TRBJ2-7; 11 bases fit TRBD2. V was pared by 4 bases and J by 7 bases, with 12 bases of the junction left unmatched. The CDR3 spans 16 residues. From germline, CDR1 is PRHDT and CDR2 FYEKMQ (reference sequence). The CDR3 loop reads CASSYSPGTSGREQYF. In DNA, the CDR3 is TGTGCCAGCAGCTACTCCCCCGGGACTAGCGGAAGGGAGCAGTACTTC.

V is TRBV2 and J is TRBJ1-2; D is unclear. Germline CDR1 and CDR2: SNHLY and FYNNEI. Trimming stripped 3 bases from V and 4 bases from J, with 12 bases between. This CDR3 comprises 14 residues. The CDR3 is CASSDSRGSYGYTF. CDR3 nucleotides: TGTGCCAGCAGTGACTCCCGGGGATCCTATGGCTACACCTTC.

This chain links TRBV30 with TRBJ1-5, with 10 nucleotides matching TRBD1. CDR3 length: 14 residues. Per the germline V gene, CDR1 is GTSNPN and CDR2 is SVGIG (reference sequence). The V gene end was trimmed by 5 bases and the J gene end by 5 bases; junction bases not matched to a gene: 6. CDR3 nucleotides: TGTGCCTGGTCACCGGGACAGGGGCATCAGCCCCAGCATTTT. It yields the protein CAWSPGQGHQPQHF.

The chain is built from TRBV5-1 and TRBJ2-1; D is undetermined. Looked up from germline, CDR1 is SGHRS and CDR2 is YFSETQ. Deletions cut 0 bases from V and 9 bases from J, with 13 bases between. This CDR3 has 14 residues. CDR3 sequence: CASSLGRGPREQFF. The CDR3 bases are TGCGCCAGCAGCTTGGGCCGCGGTCCGCGTGAGCAGTTCTTC.

As to this clone: The sample carries other DNA sequences with the same CDR3. The chain uses TRBV27 and TRBJ1-1; D unclear. CDR3 length: 13 amino acids. The V end lost 4 bases, the J end lost 0 bases, and 6 bases lay between the germline ends. Germline assignment: CDR1 MNHEY and CDR2 SMNVEV (reference sequence). The chain's CDR3 is CASSYKMNTEAFF. The CDR3 nucleotides are TGTGCCAGCAGTTATAAAATGAACACTGAAGCTTTCTTT.

Only a few counts were recorded for this clone. This chain connects TRBV11-3 to TRBJ2-6, with D unclear. V shed 4 bases and J shed 4 bases, with 17 bases lying between them. From germline, CDR1 is SGHNT and CDR2 YENEEA. This CDR3 region has 17 residues. The CDR3 protein is CASSSSIPFRGANVLTF. The DNA for the CDR3 is TGTGCCAGCAGCTCGAGTATCCCCTTTCGGGGGGCCAACGTCCTGACTTTC. The full variable domain, its missing parts supplied by reference TRBV11-3 and TRBJ2-6, is EAGVVQSPRYKIIEKKQPVAFWCNPISGHNTLYWYLQNLGQGPELLIRYENEEAVDDSQLPKDRFSAERLKGVDSTLKIQPAELGDSAVYLCASSSSIPFRGANVLTFGAGSRLTVL.

V usage is TRBV18 and J usage is TRBJ1-1; D may be TRBD1 (5 bases). V shed 6 bases and J shed 5 bases, with 13 bases lying between them. Germline V lookup: CDR1 KGHSH, CDR2 LQKENI. The CDR3 is 13 amino acids. The CDR3 DNA reads TGTGCCAGCTCCCAGGGATTGAGAACTGAAGCTTTCTTT. Translated, it gives CASSQGLRTEAFF.